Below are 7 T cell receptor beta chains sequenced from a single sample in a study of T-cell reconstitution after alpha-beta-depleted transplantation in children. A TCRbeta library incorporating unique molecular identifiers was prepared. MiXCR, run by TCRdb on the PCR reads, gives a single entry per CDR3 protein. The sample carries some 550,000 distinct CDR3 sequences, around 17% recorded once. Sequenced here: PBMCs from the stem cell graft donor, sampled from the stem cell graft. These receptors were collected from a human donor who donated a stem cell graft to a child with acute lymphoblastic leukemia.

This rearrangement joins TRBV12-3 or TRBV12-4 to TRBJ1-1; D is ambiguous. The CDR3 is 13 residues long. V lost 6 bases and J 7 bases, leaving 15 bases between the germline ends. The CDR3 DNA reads TGTGCCAGCAGGCCTCTGCCCGGTGATGAAGCTTTCTTT. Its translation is CASRPLPGDEAFF.

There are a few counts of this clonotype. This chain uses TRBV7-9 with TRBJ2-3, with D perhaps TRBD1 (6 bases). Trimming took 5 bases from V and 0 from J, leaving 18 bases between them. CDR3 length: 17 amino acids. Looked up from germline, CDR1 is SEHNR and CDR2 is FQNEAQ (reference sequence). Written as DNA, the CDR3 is TGTGCCAGCAGCGTTACGAATTGGACAGCTAGCACAGATACGCAGTATTTT. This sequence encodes CASSVTNWTASTDTQYF. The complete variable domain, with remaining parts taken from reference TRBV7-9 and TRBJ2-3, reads DTGVSQNPRHKITKRGQNVTFRCDPISEHNRLYWYRQTLGQGPEFLTYFQNEAQLEKSRLLSDRFSAERPKGSFSTLEIQRTEQGDSAMYLCASSVTNWTASTDTQYFGPGTRLTVL.

Written as DNA, the CDR3 is TGCAGTGCATTCGACAGTGGCACTGAAGCTTTCTTT. This gives the protein CSAFDSGTEAFF. The V gene is TRBV20-1, the J gene TRBJ1-1, with D maybe TRBD1 (5 bases). V was pared by 6 bases and J by 4 bases, with 12 bases between. Germline assignment: CDR1 DFQATT and CDR2 SNEGSKA (reference sequence). The CDR3 is 12 amino acids.

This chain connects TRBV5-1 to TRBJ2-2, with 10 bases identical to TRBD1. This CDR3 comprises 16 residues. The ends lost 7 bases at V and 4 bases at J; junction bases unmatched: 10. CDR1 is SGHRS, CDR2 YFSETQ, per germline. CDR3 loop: CASVRGTGEVTGELFF. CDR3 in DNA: TGCGCCAGCGTACGGGGGACAGGGGAAGTCACCGGGGAGCTGTTTTTT.

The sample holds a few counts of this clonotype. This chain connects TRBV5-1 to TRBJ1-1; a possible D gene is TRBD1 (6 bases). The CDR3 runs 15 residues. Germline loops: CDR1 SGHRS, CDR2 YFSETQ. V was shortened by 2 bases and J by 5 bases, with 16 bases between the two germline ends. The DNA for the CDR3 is TGCGCCAGCAGCTTAAGGACAGAAAAGGTGACTGAAGCTTTCTTT. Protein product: CASSLRTEKVTEAFF.

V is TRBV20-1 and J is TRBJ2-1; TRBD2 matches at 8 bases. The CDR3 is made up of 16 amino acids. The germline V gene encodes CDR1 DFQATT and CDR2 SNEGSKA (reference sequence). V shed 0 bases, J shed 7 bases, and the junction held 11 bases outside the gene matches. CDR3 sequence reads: CSARDRPGRVRNEQFF. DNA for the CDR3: TGCAGTGCTAGAGACAGGCCCGGGAGGGTCAGAAATGAGCAGTTCTTC.

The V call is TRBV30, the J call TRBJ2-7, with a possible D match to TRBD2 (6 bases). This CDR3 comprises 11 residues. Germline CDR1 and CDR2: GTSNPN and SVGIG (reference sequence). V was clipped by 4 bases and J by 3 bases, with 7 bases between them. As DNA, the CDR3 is TGTGCCTGGATGGGGGGCTACGAGCAGTACTTC. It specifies CAWMGGYEQYF.